Following are 5 T cell receptor beta chains from one sample sequenced in a study of blood T cell repertoires in COVID-19. Measured with immunoSEQ multiplex PCR; TCRdb has only the in-frame clones, and not every one. The sample has 60,000 to 65,000 clones, approximately 77% seen once. The sequenced material came from peripheral blood. The receptors here all came from a human donor in a cohort sampled during active COVID-19.

The genes are TRBV15 and TRBJ2-7, with TRBD1 matching 12 bases. The ends lost 7 bases at V and 6 bases at J; junction bases unmatched: 7. CDR3 length: 14 residues. In germline, CDR1 is LNHNV, CDR2 YYDKDF (reference sequence). The CDR3, as DNA: TGTGCCACCAAGACCGGGACAGGGGGCGCCGAGCAGTACTTC. As protein: CATKTGTGGAEQYF.

This chain connects TRBV5-8 to TRBJ2-1; 9 positions match TRBD2. Germline CDR1 and CDR2: SGHTS and YDEGEE. With 0 bases clipped from V and 9 bases from J, the junction kept 7 bases outside the gene matches. The CDR3 is 15 residues long. CDR3 in DNA: TGTGCCAGCAGCTTGGTCCCCCTAGCGGGAACTGAGCAGTTCTTC. It specifies CASSLVPLAGTEQFF.

CDR3 sequence: CASSLEGLRMGTEAFF. The CDR3 DNA follows: TGTGCCAGCAGTTTGGAGGGCCTCAGGATGGGCACTGAAGCTTTCTTT. The J gene is TRBJ1-1, the V gene TRBV27; no definite D call. V was pared by 3 bases and J by 4 bases, with 18 bases between. Per germline, CDR1 MNHEY and CDR2 SMNVEV (reference sequence). This CDR3 is built from 16 residues.

The chain links TRBV6-5 to TRBJ1-2; D not certain. Germline-derived CDR1 and CDR2 are MNHEY and SVGAGI. The germline V and J ends were trimmed by 6 bases and 4 bases, with 15 bases remaining between them. This CDR3 spans 14 amino acids. The chain's CDR3 is CASREDGPPYGYTF. In nucleotides, the CDR3 is TGTGCCAGCAGGGAGGACGGACCCCCCTATGGCTACACCTTC.

V and J are TRBV9 and TRBJ2-7; 7 bases fit TRBD2. V gave up 5 bases and J gave up 0 bases; unmatched junction bases: 5. CDR3 length: 14 amino acids. Germline V lookup: CDR1 SGDLS, CDR2 YYNGEE. In nucleotides, the CDR3 is TGTGCCAGCAGTAAGGGCGGGAGCTCCTACGAGCAGTACTTC. Translated: CASSKGGSSYEQYF.